This T cell receptor beta chain was identified in a study of T-cell reconstitution after alpha-beta-depleted transplantation in children. With regard to this clonotype: The antigen is unknown.

Overall study findings and caveats: At around two months after transplant, the alpha-beta T cells were reportedly derived from several hundred expanded clones that came from non-depleted graft cells.

For TCRbeta, the library was prepared with unique molecular identifiers. TCRdb processed the PCR reads anew with MiXCR; each CDR3 protein has one entry. The data show a few hundred thousand distinct CDR3 sequences, 20% to 30% seen once. The sequence came from a boy younger than two with Wiskott-Aldrich syndrome, due to receive a stem cell transplant. The specimen comprised PBMCs, sampled before TCRalphabeta/CD19-depleted stem cell transplant.

In DNA form, the CDR3 reads TGTGCCAGCACAGGGTACGGCTACACCTTC. This codes for CASTGYGYTF. The rearrangement uses TRBV6-5 and TRBJ1-2; D may be TRBD1 (5 bases). Germline V gene lookup returns CDR1 MNHEY and CDR2 SVGAGI. V was clipped by 7 bases and J by 8 bases, with 8 bases between them. The CDR3 has 10 residues.